This is a list of T cell receptor beta chains from one sample in a study of blood T cells in healthy people across ages. TCRdb called the 5' RACE reads again in MiXCR, with one record for every CDR3 protein. Of about 1,400,000 distinct CDR3 sequences in the sample, around 55% were seen once. Specimen: blood. These receptors were obtained from a man aged 18 to 35 in good health. The CDR3 runs from the conserved cysteine through the conserved F or W. A D gene is named only where the DNA matches it firmly. A clone size is listed for some rows: how often the clone was seen (once, few, many), or a class if it is expanded.

D gene	V gene	clone size	J gene	CDR3 DNA	CDR3 protein
TRBD1	TRBV10-3	-	TRBJ2-7	TGTGCCATCAGGGGGGGACAGGGGTCCTACGAGCAGTACTTC	CAIRGGQGSYEQYF
-	TRBV12-3/TRBV12-4	-	TRBJ1-1	TGTGCGGCAGGGCGGAACACTGAAGCTTTCTTT	CAAGRNTEAFF
TRBD2	TRBV20-1	-	TRBJ2-1	TGCAGTGCTATTGTAGCGGGAGGGCCTATTAATGAGCAGTTCTTC	CSAIVAGGPINEQFF
-	TRBV4-1	-	TRBJ2-1	TGCGCCAGCAGCCACGTTAATAGGGATGAGCAGTTCTTC	CASSHVNRDEQFF
-	TRBV20-1	-	TRBJ2-3	TGCAGTGCGCATCTCAGCACAGATACGCAGTATTTT	CSAHLSTDTQYF
-	TRBV28	-	TRBJ2-1	TGTGCCAGCAAATGGGCGGGGACAAAAACTTACAATGAGCAGTTCTTC	CASKWAGTKTYNEQFF
-	TRBV6-2/TRBV6-3	-	TRBJ1-5	TGTGCCAGCAGCCGTCCAGCAAATCAGCCCCAGCATTTT	CASSRPANQPQHF
TRBD1	TRBV18	few	TRBJ2-7	TGTGCCAGCTCACCACCCGGGACAGGGTACGAGCAGTACTTC	CASSPPGTGYEQYF
-	TRBV27	-	TRBJ2-5	TGTGCCAGCAGTTTCGGGACTCTCGGGGGACAAGAGACCCAGTACTTC	CASSFGTLGGQETQYF
-	TRBV6-5	-	TRBJ2-7	TGTGCCAGCAGTTATGAGAAGGGAGCCTACGAGCAGTACTTC	CASSYEKGAYEQYF
TRBD1	TRBV3-1	-	TRBJ1-1	TGTGCCAGCAGCCAGCTACTTCCCGGGACAGGGGTGCGAGCTTTCTTT	CASSQLLPGTGVRAFF
TRBD1	TRBV27	-	TRBJ2-7	TGTGCCAGCTGGCCTCACAGGGGGAGTGAGCAGTACTTC	CASWPHRGSEQYF
TRBD1	TRBV6-1	-	TRBJ2-1	TGTGCCAGCAGCATGAAACAGGGGGTTTGGGATGAGCAGTTCTTC	CASSMKQGVWDEQFF
TRBD1	TRBV7-9	-	TRBJ2-3	TGTGCCAGCAGCTCGACAGGGTCTGGCACGCAGTATTTT	CASSSTGSGTQYF
-	TRBV20-1	-	TRBJ1-2	TGCAGTGCTAGAAAGTTTGGGGGGCTGGATGGCTACACCTTC	CSARKFGGLDGYTF
-	TRBV12-3/TRBV12-4	-	TRBJ2-3	TGTGCCAGCACCCGGTTGGGCACAGATGCGCAGTATTTT	CASTRLGTDAQYF
TRBD1	TRBV10-3	-	TRBJ2-5	TGTGCCTCCGGGGACAGGGGAAGGGAGACCCAGTACTTC	CASGDRGRETQYF
-	TRBV29-1	-	TRBJ1-2	TGCAGCGGGACCTATGGGCATGGCTGCACCTTC	CSGTYGHGCTF
TRBD1	TRBV20-1	-	TRBJ1-5	TGCAGTGCTTCGGACAGGGGAGAGCCCCAGCATTTT	CSASDRGEPQHF
-	TRBV25-1	few	TRBJ2-7	TGTGCCAGCAGTGAACGGGCGGGACGGTCATACGAGCAGTACTTC	CASSERAGRSYEQYF
-	TRBV11-2	-	TRBJ1-6	TGTGCCAGCAGCTTCGTGGGGGCAGGTAATTCACCCCTCCACTTT	CASSFVGAGNSPLHF
-	TRBV28	-	TRBJ2-3	TGTGCCAGCAGCGAACTTGGACAGAGACTCACAGATACGCAGTATTTT	CASSELGQRLTDTQYF
TRBD2	TRBV10-3	few	TRBJ2-1	TGTGCCATCCTTGGACTAGCGACCAATGAGCAGTTCTTC	CAILGLATNEQFF
TRBD1	TRBV2	-	TRBJ2-3	TGTGCCAGCAGTGAAACAGGGGGGACAGATACGCAGTATTTT	CASSETGGTDTQYF
-	TRBV3-1	-	TRBJ1-2	TGTGCCAGCAGCCATCTCGGACAGAGAAACTATGGCTACACCTTC	CASSHLGQRNYGYTF
-	TRBV7-2	-	TRBJ2-7	TGTGCCAGCAGCTCCCCTGACAGGCTGAACTACGAGCAGTACTTC	CASSSPDRLNYEQYF
-	TRBV4-1	-	TRBJ2-1	TGCGCCAGCAGCCTAACAGGGAGGACCTACAATGAGCAGTTCTTC	CASSLTGRTYNEQFF
TRBD1	TRBV28	-	TRBJ2-1	TGTGCCAGCAGTGCCCGACAGGGGACGTTCTTC	CASSARQGTFF
-	TRBV6-2/TRBV6-3	once	TRBJ2-1	TGTGCCAGCAGTTATACCGAGGGGACAAGTGTTGGCAATGAGCAGTTCTTC	CASSYTEGTSVGNEQFF
-	TRBV12-5	-	TRBJ2-1	TGTGCTAGTGGGGGAGGACAGAGCTCCTACAATGAGCAGTTCTTC	CASGGGQSSYNEQFF
TRBD2	TRBV28	-	TRBJ2-7	TGTGCCAGCAGTCTCCGGACTAGCGGGAAACGAAACGAGCAGTACTTC	CASSLRTSGKRNEQYF
TRBD1	TRBV29-1	few	TRBJ1-2	TGCAGCGTCGCAGGGGGTTCGGGCTACACCTTC	CSVAGGSGYTF
TRBD2	TRBV20-1	-	TRBJ2-1	TGCAGTGCTAGTTGGGCGGGAGGTTTGGGGAATGAGCAGTTCTTC	CSASWAGGLGNEQFF
TRBD1	TRBV29-1	few	TRBJ1-2	TGCAGCGGACTACAGGGGGCGTATGGCTACACCTTC	CSGLQGAYGYTF
-	TRBV6-1	-	TRBJ2-7	TGTGCCACCTCGACGGTGATCTCCTACGAGCAGTACTTC	CATSTVISYEQYF
-	TRBV29-1	few	TRBJ2-5	TGCAGCGCCCTCTTGACCCTCGGGTTGGAGACCCAGTACTTC	CSALLTLGLETQYF
-	TRBV6-1	few	TRBJ2-7	TGTGCCAGCAGTGAAGGGGACGGCTACGAGCAGTACTTC	CASSEGDGYEQYF
TRBD1	TRBV5-1	-	TRBJ1-1	TGCGCCAGCAGCTTAACAGGGGGGGGACCGAACACTGAAGCTTTCTTT	CASSLTGGGPNTEAFF
-	TRBV7-6	-	TRBJ2-2	TGTGCCAGCAGCTTGTTCGAGGGGACCGGGGAGCTGTTTTTT	CASSLFEGTGELFF
TRBD2	TRBV4-3	few	TRBJ2-1	TGCGCCAGCAGCCTTCAAAGGGGCGGGGGGGCCCTAAATGAGCAGTTCTTC	CASSLQRGGGALNEQFF
-	TRBV6-6	few	TRBJ2-7	TGTGCCAGCAGTTACTCGGGCAGGGGAGCGAACGAGCAGTACTTC	CASSYSGRGANEQYF
-	TRBV12-3/TRBV12-4	-	TRBJ1-5	TGTGCCAGCAGTTTAGCGCTCTATGGGGGCTTTGGCAATCAGCCCCAGCATTTT	CASSLALYGGFGNQPQHF
-	TRBV5-1	-	TRBJ2-4	TGCGCCAGCAGCTTGGCTGGTAACGCAAACATTCAGTACTTC	CASSLAGNANIQYF
-	TRBV3-1	-	TRBJ1-2	TGTGCCAGCAGCCCCCTTCTAGGACAGAACCGCCGCTATGGCTACACCTTC	CASSPLLGQNRRYGYTF
-	TRBV5-4	-	TRBJ1-1	TGTGCCAGTACCCCAAGAGGGATGAACACTGAAGCTTTCTTT	CASTPRGMNTEAFF
TRBD2	TRBV7-2	once	TRBJ2-7	TGTGCCAGCAGCTTAGAGGCGGGAGAATTCAATTACGAGCAGTACTTC	CASSLEAGEFNYEQYF
-	TRBV14	-	TRBJ2-2	TGTGCCAGCAGCCAAACGGGTTTGGCCGTAACCGGGGAGCTGTTTTTT	CASSQTGLAVTGELFF
TRBD2	TRBV20-1	-	TRBJ2-3	TGCAGTGCTAGAGACTTGACTAGCGGAGCCGATACGCGGTATTTT	CSARDLTSGADTRYF
-	TRBV20-1	-	TRBJ2-5	TGCAGTGCCACACAAGAGACCCAGTACTTC	CSATQETQYF
-	TRBV12-3/TRBV12-4	-	TRBJ2-3	TGTGCCAGCAGTCTACTGTCAGATATCACAGATACGCAGTATTTT	CASSLLSDITDTQYF
-	TRBV5-6	-	TRBJ1-1	TGTGCCAGCAGCTTCTCGTGGGCTGAAGCTTTCTTT	CASSFSWAEAFF
TRBD2	TRBV3-1	-	TRBJ2-3	TGTGCCAGCAGCCAAGGAAGCGGGGGGCCCGCGGGCACGCAGTATTTT	CASSQGSGGPAGTQYF
TRBD2	TRBV24-1	-	TRBJ2-1	TGTGCCACCAGTGATCGGACAGCGGGACTAGCTGGTGAGCAGTTCTTC	CATSDRTAGLAGEQFF